The 10 T cell receptor beta chains in this list originate from one sample, sequenced in a study of cytomegalovirus exposure and HLA in healthy donors. The protocol was immunoSEQ multiplex PCR, while the TCRdb copy is restricted to in-frame clones and leaves out a portion. The sample comprises some 80,000 clones, around 96% of which are singletons, and around 1.6% rests with the top ten. Sequencing input: PBMCs. Receptor source: a young man in good health and CMV-seropositive.

This clone was seen just once. The chain recombines TRBV29-1 with TRBJ1-2; the D is unclear. CDR3 length equals 16 residues. Germline CDR1 reads SQVTM; CDR2 reads ANQGSEA. Between the trimmed V and J ends, which lost 0 bases and 0 bases, there was a span of 14 bases. The CDR3 spells CSVEDLSHSANYGYTF. CDR3 bases: TGCAGCGTTGAAGATCTTTCTCACAGTGCTAACTATGGCTACACCTTC. The full variable domain, in which reference TRBV29-1 and TRBJ1-2 provide the parts outside the CDR3, is SAVISQKPSRDICQRGTSLTIQCQVDSQVTMMFWYRQQPGQSLTLIATANQGSEATYESGFVIDKFPISRPNLTFSTLTVSNMSPEDSSIYLCSVEDLSHSANYGYTFGSGTRLTVV.

The chain carries TRBV11-3 and TRBJ2-3; D uncertain. The CDR3 consists of 13 residues. Trimming took off 5 bases at V and 5 bases at J, with 11 bases between the two ends. In germline, CDR1 is SGHNT, CDR2 YENEEA. The CDR3 DNA sequence: TGTGCCAGCAGCCTCCTACGTGGAGATACGCAGTATTTT. Its protein is CASSLLRGDTQYF.

This rearrangement joins TRBV6-6 to TRBJ2-1; 7 bases line up with TRBD2. The V gene's germline CDR1 is MNHNY and CDR2 SVGAGI (reference sequence). With 3 bases clipped from V and 3 bases from J, the junction kept 8 bases outside the gene matches. CDR3 length: 16 residues. CDR3 region: CASSYGLAEDYNEQFF. CDR3 nucleotide sequence: TGTGCCAGCAGTTATGGGCTAGCGGAAGACTACAATGAGCAGTTCTTC.

The rearrangement links TRBV11-2 to TRBJ1-2, with TRBD1 matching over 11 bases. Germline CDR1 is SGHAT and CDR2 is FQNNGV. After removal of 3 bases from V and 3 bases from J, the junction contained 6 bases not matched to a gene. The CDR3 spans 16 residues. CDR3 residues: CASSFHPGQGDYGYTF. CDR3 nucleotide sequence: TGTGCCAGCAGCTTTCATCCGGGACAGGGGGACTATGGCTACACCTTC.

This clone appeared once. The V gene is TRBV19, the J gene TRBJ1-4, with TRBD1 matching 7 bases. The CDR3 runs to 13 residues. The V gene end was trimmed by 4 bases and the J gene end by 6 bases; junction bases not matched to a gene: 2. The germline CDR1 and CDR2 sequences are LNHDA and SQIVND (reference sequence). CDR3 nucleotides: TGTGCCAGTAGTAGAGGACAGGATGAAAAACTGTTTTTT. Its protein is CASSRGQDEKLFF.

The chain recombines TRBV2 with TRBJ1-2; D uncertain. The V gene lost 3 bases and the J gene lost 8 bases, with 7 bases spanning the gap. The CDR3 runs 11 residues. Germline V gene sequence: CDR1 SNHLY, CDR2 FYNNEI. The CDR3 reads CASSDAGGYTF. The CDR3, as DNA: TGTGCCAGCAGTGATGCCGGGGGCTACACCTTC.

The chain carries TRBV27 and TRBJ2-2; D gene uncertain. Per germline, CDR1 MNHEY and CDR2 SMNVEV (reference sequence). The CDR3 totals 13 residues. V was shortened by 2 bases and J by 8 bases, with 9 bases between the two germline ends. The CDR3: CASSLTRTGELFF. CDR3 nucleotide sequence: TGTGCCAGCAGTTTAACCCGCACAGGGGAGCTGTTTTTT.

The rearrangement joins TRBV13 to TRBJ1-1; D is possibly TRBD1 (5 bases). The CDR3 contains 13 residues. CDR1 and CDR2 (germline): PRHDT, FYEKMQ (reference sequence). V gave up 3 bases and J gave up 5 bases, with 10 bases separating them. CDR3 loop: CASSFRPGTEAFF. The CDR3, as DNA: TGTGCCAGCAGCTTTCGTCCAGGGACTGAAGCTTTCTTT.

The chain joins TRBV9 to TRBJ2-1, with D unclear. V dropped 4 bases and J dropped 8 bases, with 7 bases sitting between them. CDR1 SGDLS and CDR2 YYNGEE come from the germline V gene. The CDR3 covers 11 residues. Here the CDR3 reads CASSRGDEQFF. The CDR3 DNA follows: TGTGCCAGCAGCCGAGGAGATGAGCAGTTCTTC. The whole variable domain, remainder taken from reference TRBV9 and TRBJ2-1, is DSGVTQTPKHLITATGQRVTLRCSPRSGDLSVYWYQQSLDQGLQFLIQYYNGEERAKGNILERFSAQQFPDLHSELNLSSLELGDSALYFCASSRGDEQFFGPGTRLTVL.

V and J are TRBV30 and TRBJ1-1, with D unclear. The CDR3 sequence is 12 residues long. Per germline, CDR1 GTSNPN and CDR2 SVGIG (reference sequence). Trimming took off 0 bases at V and 6 bases at J, with 8 bases between the two ends. CDR3 loop: CAWSVAGPEAFF. The CDR3 region has the DNA TGTGCCTGGAGTGTAGCTGGGCCTGAAGCTTTCTTT.